This passage covers 8 T cell receptor beta chains from one sample sequenced in a study of blood T cell repertoires in COVID-19. The repertoire was sequenced with immunoSEQ multiplex PCR; TCRdb's copy has only in-frame clones and lacks some. This table has 300,000 to 350,000 clones, more than 70% appearing once. The sequenced material came from PBMCs or T cells enriched from blood (not recorded which). The receptors derive from a young woman who had been exposed to COVID-19.

The chain links TRBV9 to TRBJ2-7, with 9 bases matching TRBD1. The V gene end was trimmed by 0 bases and the J gene end by 3 bases; junction bases not matched to a gene: 4. CDR3 length equals 15 residues. Per germline, CDR1 SGDLS and CDR2 YYNGEE. The chain's CDR3 is CASSVAWDRDYEQYF. DNA for the CDR3: TGTGCCAGCAGCGTAGCTTGGGACAGGGACTACGAGCAGTACTTC. Based on the CDR3 plus reference TRBV9 and TRBJ2-7, the full variable domain is DSGVTQTPKHLITATGQRVTLRCSPRSGDLSVYWYQQSLDQGLQFLIQYYNGEERAKGNILERFSAQQFPDLHSELNLSSLELGDSALYFCASSVAWDRDYEQYFGPGTRLTVT.

The chain links TRBV28 to TRBJ1-2; D might be TRBD1 (6 bases). Trimming removed 3 bases from V and 8 bases from J, with 19 bases in between. The CDR3 has 15 residues. Germline CDR1 reads MDHEN; CDR2 reads SYDVKM. The chain's CDR3 is CASSFWEQGWVGYTF. Written as DNA, the CDR3 is TGTGCCAGCAGTTTTTGGGAACAGGGATGGGTCGGCTACACCTTC.

The rearrangement joins TRBV12-3 or TRBV12-4 to TRBJ1-2; D call uncertain. The CDR3 covers 13 residues. V shed 5 bases and J shed 1 base, with 8 bases lying between them. The CDR3 bases are TGTGCCAGCAGTCTTAAAAATAACTATGGCTACACCTTC. Protein: CASSLKNNYGYTF.

The chain recombines TRBV20-1 with TRBJ2-1; TRBD2 matches 7 bases. Unmatched junction bases numbered 5, after V lost 3 bases and J lost 0 bases. The CDR3 is made up of 15 amino acids. Germline CDR1 is DFQATT and CDR2 is SNEGSKA (reference sequence). CDR3 protein: CSASSGTNSYNEQFF. The CDR3 region has the DNA TGCAGTGCTAGTTCCGGGACTAACTCCTACAATGAGCAGTTCTTC.

This clone was recorded only once. The chain couples TRBV28 to TRBJ1-1, with a tentative D call TRBD1 (6 bases). The CDR3 consists of 15 residues. Germline loops: CDR1 MDHEN, CDR2 SYDVKM. V dropped 6 bases and J dropped 5 bases, with 19 bases sitting between them. The DNA of the CDR3 is TGTGCCAGCAGGACTGCAGGGGCAGGGAATACTGAAGCTTTCTTT. This translates into CASRTAGAGNTEAFF.

The chain employs TRBV7-8 and TRBJ2-1; the match to TRBD2 covers 7 bases. The V gene's germline CDR1 is SGHVS and CDR2 FQNEAQ. With V trimmed by 5 bases and J by 9 bases, 7 bases remained unmatched. The CDR3 is made up of 13 amino acids. The DNA of the CDR3 is TGTGCCAGCAGCCCCCCGGCGGGGGTTGAGCAGTTCTTC. Translation: CASSPPAGVEQFF.

CDR3 sequence: CASSLEQGAYEQYF. In DNA, the CDR3 is TGCGCCAGCAGCTTGGAACAGGGAGCCTACGAGCAGTACTTC. V and J are TRBV5-1 and TRBJ2-7, with a possible D match to TRBD1 (6 bases). The V and J ends lost 0 bases and 2 bases respectively, with 9 bases between them. The V gene's germline CDR1 is SGHRS and CDR2 YFSETQ. The length of the CDR3 is 14 residues.

The chain carries TRBV28 and TRBJ1-1, with D possibly TRBD1 on 5 matching bases. V shed 4 bases and J shed 0 bases, with 12 bases lying between them. Germline V gene lookup returns CDR1 MDHEN and CDR2 SYDVKM. This CDR3 has 15 amino acids. CDR3 region: CASSYRQTLNTEAFF. The CDR3 DNA reads TGTGCCAGCAGTTACCGACAGACACTGAACACTGAAGCTTTCTTT.